This T cell receptor beta chain was retrieved from a study of T cell responses to AZD1222 COVID-19 vaccine. Study results and limitations: Repertoire samples came only from after the peak T cell response.

Assay used: immunoSEQ multiplex PCR; TCRdb lists only in-frame clones, some missing. The sample carries about 73,000 clones, roughly nine tenths recorded once. Turning to this clone: Its cognate antigen is unknown.

The sequences come from peripheral blood, collected 28 days after the second AZD1222 dose. The sequence was obtained from an adult who received the AZD1222 COVID-19 vaccine.

CDR3 sequence: CASSPGRIYEQYF. The CDR3 nucleotides are TGTGCCTCCTCCCCGGGACGGATATACGAGCAGTACTTC. The chain links TRBV7-9 to TRBJ2-7, with D possibly called TRBD1 or TRBD2 (5 bases each). The V and J ends lost 11 bases and 4 bases respectively, with 18 bases between them. Germline CDR1 and CDR2: SEHNR and FQNEAQ (reference sequence). CDR3 length equals 13 residues.